The 28 T cell receptor beta chains listed next were all sequenced from one sample in a study of blood T cell repertoires in COVID-19. Some clones are missing from TCRdb's copy, which holds only in-frame ones; the method was immunoSEQ multiplex PCR. The profile shows fewer than 200,000 clones, approximately 81% of them singletons. Sequenced input: PBMCs or T cells enriched from blood (not recorded which). The receptors stem from a woman aged 40 to 55 with acute COVID-19.

The gene calls are TRBV7-9 and TRBJ2-1, with D perhaps TRBD2 (6 bases). The CDR3 covers 16 residues. Germline CDR1 reads SEHNR; CDR2 reads FQNEAQ (reference sequence). V was clipped by 5 bases and J by 0 bases, with 14 bases between them. The CDR3 sequence is CASSPLFGSSYNEQFF. For the CDR3, the DNA is TGTGCCAGCAGCCCGCTTTTCGGGAGCTCCTACAATGAGCAGTTCTTC.

The gene calls are TRBV2 and TRBJ1-2; tentatively, D is TRBD1 (5 bases). The CDR3 contains 14 residues. Germline CDR1 is SNHLY and CDR2 is FYNNEI. V dropped 2 bases and J dropped 5 bases, with 12 bases sitting between them. CDR3 sequence reads: CASSEQGQRYGYTF. DNA for the CDR3: TGTGCCAGCAGTGAACAGGGTCAACGGTATGGCTACACCTTC. Supplemented by reference TRBV2 and TRBJ1-2, the full variable domain reads EPEVTQTPSHQVTQMGQEVILRCVPISNHLYFYWYRQILGQKVEFLVSFYNNEISEKSEIFDDQFSVERPDGSNFTLKIRSTKLEDSAMYFCASSEQGQRYGYTFGSGTRLTVV.

This chain connects TRBV28 to TRBJ2-1; TRBD2 aligns across 7 bases. Germline-derived CDR1 and CDR2 are MDHEN and SYDVKM. V lost 7 bases to trimming and J lost 4 bases; unmatched junction nucleotides: 10. The CDR3 length is 15 residues. The CDR3 protein is CASNRGGAGYNEQFF. For the CDR3, the DNA is TGTGCCAGCAACCGCGGGGGAGCCGGATACAATGAGCAGTTCTTC.

V gene TRBV7-9 combines with J gene TRBJ1-2; D unresolved. CDR1 SEHNR and CDR2 FQNEAQ come from the germline V gene (reference sequence). CDR3 length equals 15 residues. V was pared by 0 bases and J by 4 bases, with 12 bases between. The CDR3 spells CASSLARGRGYGYTF. CDR3 nucleotide sequence: TGTGCCAGCAGCTTAGCGCGAGGGCGCGGCTATGGCTACACCTTC.

This chain connects TRBV5-4 to TRBJ1-4, with 7 positions matching TRBD1. The CDR3 runs 15 residues. CDR1 SGHNT and CDR2 YYREEE come from the germline V gene (reference sequence). The V gene end was trimmed by 1 base and the J gene end by 5 bases; junction bases not matched to a gene: 5. CDR3 coding DNA: TGTGCCAGCAGCTTGAGAGAGGGACAGAATGAAAAACTGTTTTTT. Residues: CASSLREGQNEKLFF.

The CDR3 bases are TGTGCCAGTAGTATAGGGACAGGCTCCTACGAGCAGTACTTC. Protein product: CASSIGTGSYEQYF. The rearrangement uses TRBV19 and TRBJ2-7, with 7 nucleotides matching TRBD1. The CDR3 is 14 amino acids. The germline V gene encodes CDR1 LNHDA and CDR2 SQIVND (reference sequence). V lost 1 base to trimming and J lost 0 bases; unmatched junction nucleotides: 0. The full variable domain, completed using reference TRBV19 and TRBJ2-7, is DGGITQSPKYLFRKEGQNVTLSCEQNLNHDAMYWYRQDPGQGLRLIYYSQIVNDFQKGDIAEGYSVSREKKESFPLTVTSAQKNPTAFYLCASSIGTGSYEQYFGPGTRLTVT.

The CDR3 loop is CASSSTSGVYNEQFF. CDR3 nucleotides: TGTGCCAGCAGCTCTACTAGCGGGGTTTACAATGAGCAGTTCTTC. This chain links TRBV2 with TRBJ2-1, with 10 bases identical to TRBD2. With V trimmed by 6 bases and J by 4 bases, 6 bases remained unmatched. The germline V gene has CDR1 SNHLY and CDR2 FYNNEI. This CDR3 is 15 amino acids long.

The rearrangement joins TRBV7-8 to TRBJ1-2; D gene unclear. Per germline, CDR1 SGHVS and CDR2 FQNEAQ. Trimming stripped 5 bases from V and 7 bases from J, with 23 bases between. The CDR3 covers 16 residues. Written as DNA, the CDR3 is TGTGCCAGCAGCAGTCTAGAGTCCCCGGGGATTGCTGGCTACACCTTC. This encodes CASSSLESPGIAGYTF.

The chain joins TRBV4-2 to TRBJ2-4, with 10 bases fitting TRBD2. CDR1 and CDR2 from the germline V gene are LGHNA and YNFKEQ. V was pared by 3 bases and J by 8 bases, with 16 bases of the junction left unmatched. There are 18 residues in the CDR3. The CDR3 protein is CASSQTLLFGAGGDIQYF. The CDR3 region has the DNA TGTGCCAGCAGCCAGACCCTCTTGTTCGGAGCGGGAGGGGACATTCAGTACTTC.

This clone was counted once. The chain has TRBV5-1 and TRBJ2-3; the D gene is possibly TRBD2 (5 bases). CDR1 SGHRS and CDR2 YFSETQ come from the germline V gene. Trimming pared 4 bases from V and 4 bases from J, leaving 13 bases between. There are 14 residues in the CDR3. CDR3 bases: TGCGCCAGCAGCCGGCAGGACGGGGCAGATACGCAGTATTTT. Its protein is CASSRQDGADTQYF.

This clone has a single count. The gene calls are TRBV28 and TRBJ2-4, with D possibly matching TRBD1 (7 bases). The CDR3 consists of 14 residues. V lost 8 bases and J 4 bases, leaving 15 bases between the germline ends. CDR1 MDHEN and CDR2 SYDVKM come from the germline V gene. CDR3: CASGGGLGKNIQYF. The CDR3 DNA sequence: TGTGCCAGCGGAGGGGGCTTGGGTAAAAACATTCAGTACTTC. The variable domain in full, completed from reference TRBV28 and TRBJ2-4, reads DVKVTQSSRYLVKRTGEKVFLECVQDMDHENMFWYRQDPGLGLRLIYFSYDVKMKEKGDIPEGYSVSREKKERFSLILESASTNQTSMYLCASGGGLGKNIQYFGAGTRLSVL.

This chain connects TRBV7-2 to TRBJ1-1; 7 bases line up with TRBD1. The V gene end was trimmed by 5 bases and the J gene end by 0 bases; junction bases not matched to a gene: 9. The CDR3 length is 16 residues. The germline gives CDR1 SGHTA, CDR2 FQGNSA. The CDR3 region has the DNA TGTGCCAGCAGCCCTCGACAGGGTTTAATGAACACTGAAGCTTTCTTT. It translates to CASSPRQGLMNTEAFF.

The chain has TRBV6-5 and TRBJ2-5; D possibly corresponds to TRBD2 (5 bases). The V gene lost 2 bases and the J gene lost 8 bases, with 21 bases spanning the gap. CDR3 length equals 16 residues. Germline V gene data show CDR1 as MNHEY and CDR2 as SVGAGI. CDR3 nucleotide sequence: TGTGCCAGCAGTTACGGAGGTTTTTTGTCCGTTGTAACCCAGTACTTC. Residues: CASSYGGFLSVVTQYF.

The rearrangement links TRBV10-1 to TRBJ1-2, with no clear D. Germline loops: CDR1 WNHNN, CDR2 SYGVQD (reference sequence). This CDR3 is 13 amino acids long. V was clipped by 4 bases and J by 1 base, with 7 bases between them. The CDR3: CASSAGINYGYTF. The CDR3, as DNA: TGCGCCAGCAGTGCGGGGATTAACTATGGCTACACCTTC.

The V gene is TRBV27, the J gene TRBJ2-1; D possibly corresponds to TRBD2 (5 bases). Germline values: CDR1 MNHEY, CDR2 SMNVEV (reference sequence). Trimming left V 8 bases short and J 0 bases short, with 17 bases between. The CDR3 consists of 16 residues. The CDR3 here is CASGEKRDPSYNEQFF. In nucleotides, the CDR3 is TGTGCCAGCGGCGAGAAGAGGGATCCCTCCTACAATGAGCAGTTCTTC.

The chain combines TRBV7-9 with TRBJ1-5, with 8 bases that match TRBD1. The CDR3 loop spans 14 amino acids. V shed 3 bases and J 2 bases; nucleotides not matched to a gene: 0. Germline-derived CDR1 and CDR2 are SEHNR and FQNEAQ (reference sequence). The CDR3 region has the DNA TGTGCCAGCAGCTTGACAGGGGGCAATCAGCCCCAGCATTTT. Translation gives CASSLTGGNQPQHF. The whole variable domain, remainder taken from reference TRBV7-9 and TRBJ1-5, is DTGVSQNPRHKITKRGQNVTFRCDPISEHNRLYWYRQTLGQGPEFLTYFQNEAQLEKSRLLSDRFSAERPKGSFSTLEIQRTEQGDSAMYLCASSLTGGNQPQHFGDGTRLSIL.

This chain links TRBV20-1 with TRBJ1-1; weak D call: TRBD1 (5 bases). V lost 3 bases and J 1 base, leaving 9 bases between the germline ends. Germline V gene sequence: CDR1 DFQATT, CDR2 SNEGSKA (reference sequence). The CDR3 length is 13 residues. CDR3 protein: CSASTGKNTEAFF. The CDR3 DNA reads as TGCAGTGCTAGTACAGGAAAGAACACTGAAGCTTTCTTT.

The CDR3 DNA reads as TGTGCCACCAGCTCGGCCACAGGGATAGGAGAAAAACTGTTTTTT. Translated: CATSSATGIGEKLFF. The chain uses TRBV15 and TRBJ1-4; D might be TRBD1 (6 bases). V gave up 5 bases and J gave up 8 bases, with 18 bases separating them. Germline CDR1 reads LNHNV; CDR2 reads YYDKDF (reference sequence). The CDR3 runs to 15 residues.

The V gene is TRBV4-2, the J gene TRBJ2-1, with D perhaps TRBD2 (5 bases). CDR1 LGHNA and CDR2 YNFKEQ come from the germline V gene. The CDR3 is made up of 17 amino acids. Trimming removed 4 bases at V and 4 bases at J, with 20 bases between. CDR3: CASSPYLGAAPYNEQFF. The CDR3 region has the DNA TGTGCCAGCAGCCCTTACTTAGGAGCGGCTCCATACAATGAGCAGTTCTTC.

The chain is built from TRBV25-1 and TRBJ2-7; the match to TRBD2 covers 10 bases. The CDR3 loop spans 15 amino acids. Germline V gene sequence: CDR1 MGHDK, CDR2 SYGVNS. J lost 2 bases, V lost 6 bases, and 7 bases had no gene match. Here the CDR3 reads CASSRGTSEPYEQYF. The CDR3 DNA sequence: TGTGCCAGCAGCAGGGGGACTAGCGAGCCCTACGAGCAGTACTTC.

The J gene is TRBJ2-2, the V gene TRBV14; 8 bases fit TRBD2. Losses at the gene ends were 1 base for V and 3 bases for J; bases not matched to a gene: 4. The CDR3 consists of 16 residues. Germline V gene sequence: CDR1 SGHDN, CDR2 FVKESK. Here the CDR3 DNA reads TGTGCCAGCAGCCAAGTGGGACTAGTCCACACCGGGGAGCTGTTTTTT. This encodes CASSQVGLVHTGELFF.

The chain joins TRBV6-5 to TRBJ1-4; 8 bases line up with TRBD1. The trim removed 5 bases at V and 6 bases at J, leaving 5 bases unmatched. The CDR3 runs 14 residues. Per germline, CDR1 MNHEY and CDR2 SVGAGI. The CDR3 protein is CASSRTGLDEKLFF. CDR3 in DNA: TGTGCCAGCAGTCGGACAGGGTTAGATGAAAAACTGTTTTTT.

This chain connects TRBV11-2 to TRBJ2-5; a possible D gene is TRBD2 (7 bases). Trimming removed 4 bases from V and 5 bases from J, with 17 bases in between. Germline assignment: CDR1 SGHAT and CDR2 FQNNGV. The length of the CDR3 is 15 residues. The DNA of the CDR3 is TGTGCCAGCAGCTCTCCCGGGGGGCTGCTGGAGACCCAGTACTTC. Translation: CASSSPGGLLETQYF.

V gene TRBV18 combines with J gene TRBJ1-1; 7 bases fit TRBD1. Germline-derived CDR1 and CDR2 are KGHSH and LQKENI. Unmatched junction bases numbered 7, after V lost 2 bases and J lost 1 base. There are 16 residues in the CDR3. The CDR3 region is CASSPSTGWENTEAFF. The DNA for the CDR3 is TGTGCCAGCTCACCATCGACAGGGTGGGAGAACACTGAAGCTTTCTTT.

V usage is TRBV7-6 and J usage is TRBJ1-4, with D uncertain. Trimming pared 1 base from V and 0 bases from J, leaving 12 bases between. In germline, CDR1 is SGHVS, CDR2 FNYEAQ. The CDR3 sequence is 17 residues long. DNA for the CDR3: TGTGCCAGCAGCTTAGGGCGGCATCCTGCAACTAATGAAAAACTGTTTTTT. Translating gives CASSLGRHPATNEKLFF.

This clone appeared a single time. This chain uses TRBV18 with TRBJ2-1; TRBD2 matches 11 bases. Trimming took 0 bases from V and 10 from J; bases not matched to a gene: 8. CDR1 is KGHSH, CDR2 LQKENI, per germline. The CDR3 is 16 residues long. As DNA, the CDR3 is TGTGCCAGCTCACCACCGGGACTAGCGGACTCCAGGGAGCAGTTCTTC. This translates into CASSPPGLADSREQFF.

The V and J genes are TRBV7-9 and TRBJ1-1, with TRBD1 matching over 7 bases. The CDR3 sequence is 15 residues long. The J segment lost 0 bases and the V segment lost 5 bases, leaving 6 bases of the junction unmatched. CDR1 is SEHNR and CDR2 is FQNEAQ in the germline V gene (reference sequence). CDR3 protein: CASSEGQAVNTEAFF. CDR3 in DNA: TGTGCCAGCAGCGAAGGACAGGCTGTGAACACTGAAGCTTTCTTT.

This clone was counted only a few times. The chain couples TRBV19 to TRBJ2-3; 11 bases agree with TRBD2. Trimming took 7 bases from V and 2 from J; bases not matched to a gene: 17. Germline CDR1 LNHDA, CDR2 SQIVND (reference sequence). CDR3 length: 19 residues. CDR3 nucleotide sequence: TGTGCCAGTAAAGTGTATAACTCCGGGACTAGCGGACTCACAGATACGCAGTATTTT. Translation: CASKVYNSGTSGLTDTQYF. The whole variable domain, remainder taken from reference TRBV19 and TRBJ2-3, is DGGITQSPKYLFRKEGQNVTLSCEQNLNHDAMYWYRQDPGQGLRLIYYSQIVNDFQKGDIAEGYSVSREKKESFPLTVTSAQKNPTAFYLCASKVYNSGTSGLTDTQYFGPGTRLTVL.